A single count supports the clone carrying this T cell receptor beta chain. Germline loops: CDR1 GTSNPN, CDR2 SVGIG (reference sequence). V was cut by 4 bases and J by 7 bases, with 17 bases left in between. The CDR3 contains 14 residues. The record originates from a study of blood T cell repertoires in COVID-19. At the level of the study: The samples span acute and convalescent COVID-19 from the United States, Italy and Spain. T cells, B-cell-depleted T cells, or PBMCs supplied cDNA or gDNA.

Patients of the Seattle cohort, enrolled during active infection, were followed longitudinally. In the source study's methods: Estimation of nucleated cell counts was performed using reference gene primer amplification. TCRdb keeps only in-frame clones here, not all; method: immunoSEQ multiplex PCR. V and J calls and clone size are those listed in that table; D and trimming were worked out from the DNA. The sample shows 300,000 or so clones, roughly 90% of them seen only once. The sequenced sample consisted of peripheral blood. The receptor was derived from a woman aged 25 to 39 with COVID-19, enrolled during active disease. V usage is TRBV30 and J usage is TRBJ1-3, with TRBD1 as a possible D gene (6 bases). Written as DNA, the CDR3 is TGTGCCTGGATGGGGACAACAGATGGGAACACCATATATTTT. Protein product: CAWMGTTDGNTIYF.